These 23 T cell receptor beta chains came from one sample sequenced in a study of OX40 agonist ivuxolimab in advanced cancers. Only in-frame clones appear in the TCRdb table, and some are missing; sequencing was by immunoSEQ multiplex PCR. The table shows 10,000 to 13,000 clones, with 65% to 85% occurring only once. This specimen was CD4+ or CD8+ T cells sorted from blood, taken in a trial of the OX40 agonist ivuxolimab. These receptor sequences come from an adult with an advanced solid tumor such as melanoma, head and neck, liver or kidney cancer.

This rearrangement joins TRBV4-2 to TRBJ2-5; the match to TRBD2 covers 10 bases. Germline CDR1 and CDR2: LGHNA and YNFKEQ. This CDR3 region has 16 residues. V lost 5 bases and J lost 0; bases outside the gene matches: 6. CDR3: CASSLQLAGYQETQYF. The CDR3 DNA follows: TGTGCCAGCAGCTTGCAACTAGCGGGGTACCAAGAGACCCAGTACTTC.

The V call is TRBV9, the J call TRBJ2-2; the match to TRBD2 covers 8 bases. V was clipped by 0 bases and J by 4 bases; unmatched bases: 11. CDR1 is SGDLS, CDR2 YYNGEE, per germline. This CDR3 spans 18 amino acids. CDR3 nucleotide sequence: TGTGCCAGCAGCGTAGCTCCGATAGCGGGATATGGCACCGGGGAGCTGTTTTTT. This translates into CASSVAPIAGYGTGELFF.

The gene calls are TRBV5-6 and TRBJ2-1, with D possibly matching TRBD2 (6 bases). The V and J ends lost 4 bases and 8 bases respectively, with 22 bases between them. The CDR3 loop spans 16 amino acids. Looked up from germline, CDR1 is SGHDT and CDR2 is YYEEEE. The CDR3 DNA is TGTGCCAGCAGCCGGTTTGCGGGACCAGACTTCGATGAGCAGTTCTTC. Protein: CASSRFAGPDFDEQFF.

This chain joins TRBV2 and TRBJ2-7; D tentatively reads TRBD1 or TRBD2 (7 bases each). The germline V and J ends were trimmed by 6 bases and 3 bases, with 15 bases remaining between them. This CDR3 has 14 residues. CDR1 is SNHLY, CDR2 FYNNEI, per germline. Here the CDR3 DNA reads TGTGCCAGCAGAGCCAGGGGGGGAGGCTACGAGCAGTACTTC. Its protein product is CASRARGGGYEQYF.

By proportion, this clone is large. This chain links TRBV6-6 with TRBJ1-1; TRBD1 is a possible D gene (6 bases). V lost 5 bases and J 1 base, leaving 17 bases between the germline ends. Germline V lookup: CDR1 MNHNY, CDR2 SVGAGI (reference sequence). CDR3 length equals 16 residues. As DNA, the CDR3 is TGTGCCAGCAGTCCCAATACCGGGACAACGAACACTGAAGCTTTCTTT. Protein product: CASSPNTGTTNTEAFF.

CDR3 bases: TGTGCCAGCAGCGTAACTAGCGGGCCAGAGCAGTTCTTC. It encodes CASSVTSGPEQFF. The J gene is TRBJ2-1, the V gene TRBV9; TRBD2 agrees at 9 bases. The CDR3 has 13 amino acids. Germline CDR1 is SGDLS and CDR2 is YYNGEE. The J segment lost 10 bases and the V segment lost 1 base, leaving 3 bases of the junction unmatched. Complete variable domain (other parts from reference TRBV9 and TRBJ2-1): DSGVTQTPKHLITATGQRVTLRCSPRSGDLSVYWYQQSLDQGLQFLIQYYNGEERAKGNILERFSAQQFPDLHSELNLSSLELGDSALYFCASSVTSGPEQFFGPGTRLTVL.

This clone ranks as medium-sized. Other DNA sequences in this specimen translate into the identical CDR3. CDR3: CASSVEGSYEQYF. The CDR3 DNA is TGTGCCAGCAGCGTAGAGGGTTCCTACGAGCAGTACTTC. This chain links TRBV9 with TRBJ2-7, with D uncertain. Deletions cut 0 bases from V and 1 base from J, with 5 bases between. Germline V CDR1 and CDR2: SGDLS, YYNGEE. The CDR3 is 13 residues long.

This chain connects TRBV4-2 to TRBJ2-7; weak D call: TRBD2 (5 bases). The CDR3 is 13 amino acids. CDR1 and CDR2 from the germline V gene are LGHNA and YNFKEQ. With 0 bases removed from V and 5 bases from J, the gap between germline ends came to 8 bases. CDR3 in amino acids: CASSQEGGNEQYF. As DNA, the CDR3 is TGTGCCAGCAGCCAAGAAGGAGGAAACGAGCAGTACTTC.

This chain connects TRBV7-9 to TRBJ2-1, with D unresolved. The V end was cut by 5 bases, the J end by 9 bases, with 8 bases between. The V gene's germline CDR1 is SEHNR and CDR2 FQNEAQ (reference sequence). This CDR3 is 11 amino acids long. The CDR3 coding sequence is TGTGCCAGCAGCCTACAAGGTGAGCAGTTCTTC. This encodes CASSLQGEQFF.

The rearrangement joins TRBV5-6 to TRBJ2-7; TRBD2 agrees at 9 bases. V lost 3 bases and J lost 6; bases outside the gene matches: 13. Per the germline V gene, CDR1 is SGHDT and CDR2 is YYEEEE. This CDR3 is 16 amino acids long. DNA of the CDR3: TGTGCCAGCAGCTGGGGTAGCGGGGGAGGCCCCAGCGAGCAGTACTTC. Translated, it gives CASSWGSGGGPSEQYF.

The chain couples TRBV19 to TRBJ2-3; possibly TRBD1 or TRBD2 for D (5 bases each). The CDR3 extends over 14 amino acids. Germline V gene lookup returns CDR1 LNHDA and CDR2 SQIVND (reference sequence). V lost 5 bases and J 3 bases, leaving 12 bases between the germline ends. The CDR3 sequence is CASSPTGATDTQYF. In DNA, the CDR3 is TGTGCCAGTAGTCCGACCGGGGCTACAGATACGCAGTATTTT.

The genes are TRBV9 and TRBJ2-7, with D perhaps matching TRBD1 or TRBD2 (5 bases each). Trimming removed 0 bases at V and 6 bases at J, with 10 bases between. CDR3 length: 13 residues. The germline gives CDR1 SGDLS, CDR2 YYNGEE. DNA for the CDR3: TGTGCCAGCAGCGTAGCCACAGGAGGCGAGCAGTACTTC. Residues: CASSVATGGEQYF.

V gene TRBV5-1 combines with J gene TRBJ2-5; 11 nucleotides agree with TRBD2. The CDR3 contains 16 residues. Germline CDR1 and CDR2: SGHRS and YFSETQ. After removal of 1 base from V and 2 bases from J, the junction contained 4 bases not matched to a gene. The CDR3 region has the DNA TGCGCCAGCAGCTTGCTGACTAGCGGGGCTCAAGAGACCCAGTACTTC. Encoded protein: CASSLLTSGAQETQYF. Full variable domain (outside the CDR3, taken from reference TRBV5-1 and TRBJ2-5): KAGVTQTPRYLIKTRGQQVTLSCSPISGHRSVSWYQQTPGQGLQFLFEYFSETQRNKGNFPGRFSGRQFSNSRSEMNVSTLELGDSALYLCASSLLTSGAQETQYFGPGTRLLVL.

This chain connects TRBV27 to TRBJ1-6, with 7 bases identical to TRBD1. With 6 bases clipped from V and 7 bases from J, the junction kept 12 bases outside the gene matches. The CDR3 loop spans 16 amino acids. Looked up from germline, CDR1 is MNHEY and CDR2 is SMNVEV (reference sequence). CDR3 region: CASSPTGPRDNSPLHF. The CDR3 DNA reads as TGTGCCAGCAGCCCGACAGGGCCAAGAGACAATTCACCCCTCCACTTT.

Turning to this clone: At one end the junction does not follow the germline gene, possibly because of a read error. Written as DNA, the CDR3 is TGTGCCAGCAGCTTAGTTGGGCCCCACCTCTTC. It specifies CASSLVGPHLF. This sequence joins TRBV11-2 and TRBJ2-7; D is uncertain. This CDR3 spans 11 amino acids. Germline V gene lookup returns CDR1 SGHAT and CDR2 FQNNGV.

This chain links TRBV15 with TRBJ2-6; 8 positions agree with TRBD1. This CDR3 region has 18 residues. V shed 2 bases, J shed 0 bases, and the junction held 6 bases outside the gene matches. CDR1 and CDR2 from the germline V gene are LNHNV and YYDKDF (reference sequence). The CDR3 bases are TGTGCCACCAGCAGAACCCGGGACAGGTCCTCTGGGGCCAACGTCCTGACTTTC. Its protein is CATSRTRDRSSGANVLTF. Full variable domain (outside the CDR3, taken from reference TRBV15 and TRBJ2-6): DAMVIQNPRYQVTQFGKPVTLSCSQTLNHNVMYWYQQKSSQAPKLLFHYYDKDFNNEADTPDNFQSRRPNTSFCFLDIRSPGLGDTAMYLCATSRTRDRSSGANVLTFGAGSRLTVL.

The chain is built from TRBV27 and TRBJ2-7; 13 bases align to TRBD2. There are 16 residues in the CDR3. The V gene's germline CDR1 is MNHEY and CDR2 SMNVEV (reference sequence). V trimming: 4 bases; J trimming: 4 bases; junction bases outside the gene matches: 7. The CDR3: CASSYHGLAGEYEQYF. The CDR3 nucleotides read TGTGCCAGCAGTTACCACGGACTAGCGGGAGAATACGAGCAGTACTTC.

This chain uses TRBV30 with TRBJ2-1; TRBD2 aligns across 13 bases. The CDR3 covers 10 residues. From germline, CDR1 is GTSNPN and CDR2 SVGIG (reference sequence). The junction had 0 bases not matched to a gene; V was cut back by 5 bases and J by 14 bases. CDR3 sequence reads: CAWGTSGKFF. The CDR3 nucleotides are TGTGCCTGGGGGACTAGCGGGAAGTTCTTC. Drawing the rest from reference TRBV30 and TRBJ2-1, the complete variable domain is SQTIHQWPATLVQPVGSPLSLECTVEGTSNPNLYWYRQAAGRGLQLLFYSVGIGQISSEVPQNLSASRPQDRQFILSSKKLLLSDSGFYLCAWGTSGKFFGPGTRLTVL.

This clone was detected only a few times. CDR3 bases: TGCAGTGCTAGCGATACCGGGGAGCTGTTTTTT. Its protein is CSASDTGELFF. The rearrangement uses TRBV20-1 and TRBJ2-2; D gene ambiguous. The CDR3 covers 11 residues. Trimming left V 3 bases short and J 5 bases short, with 4 bases between. Germline V gene data show CDR1 as DFQATT and CDR2 as SNEGSKA (reference sequence).

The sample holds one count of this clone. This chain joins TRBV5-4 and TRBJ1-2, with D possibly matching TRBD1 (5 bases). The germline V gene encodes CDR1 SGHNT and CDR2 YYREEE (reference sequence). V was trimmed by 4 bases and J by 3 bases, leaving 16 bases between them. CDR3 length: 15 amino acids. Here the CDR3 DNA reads TGTGCCAGCAGCCTCAGGGATTTCCTACACTATGGCTACACCTTC. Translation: CASSLRDFLHYGYTF.

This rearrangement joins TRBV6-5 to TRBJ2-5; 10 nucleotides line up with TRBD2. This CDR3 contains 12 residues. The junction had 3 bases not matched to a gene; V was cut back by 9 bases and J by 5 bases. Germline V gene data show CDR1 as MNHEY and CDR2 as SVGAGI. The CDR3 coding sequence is TGTGCCAGTGGGACTAGCGTTGAGACCCAGTACTTC. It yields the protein CASGTSVETQYF.

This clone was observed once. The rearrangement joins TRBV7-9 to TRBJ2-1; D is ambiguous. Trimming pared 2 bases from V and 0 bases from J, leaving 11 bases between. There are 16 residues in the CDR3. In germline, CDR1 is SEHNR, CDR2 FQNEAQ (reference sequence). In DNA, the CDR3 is TGTGCCAGCAGCTTACCTGCAGTAGGCTCCTACAATGAGCAGTTCTTC. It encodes CASSLPAVGSYNEQFF.

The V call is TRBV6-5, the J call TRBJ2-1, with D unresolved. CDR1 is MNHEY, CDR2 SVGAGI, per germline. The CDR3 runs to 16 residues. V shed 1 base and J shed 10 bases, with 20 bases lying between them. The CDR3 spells CASSYLTADLQREQFF. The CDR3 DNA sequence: TGTGCCAGCAGTTACTTAACCGCGGACCTACAAAGGGAGCAGTTCTTC.